This T cell receptor beta chain is drawn from a study of brain T cells in children with intractable seizures (dated by TCRdb to the early 2020s). At the level of the whole study: As a first screen for immune gene transcripts, resected brain tissue from approximately 50 pediatric epilepsy surgery cases was run on a NanoString immunology panel. Of the roughly 12 selected surgery cases, pre-surgery blood was also sequenced for eight, so four had brain tissue only.

TCR beta chain sequences were generated from genomic DNA using the immunoSEQ assay. In the source study's methods: CDR3 sequences that did not begin with the conserved framework cysteine at position 104 were removed manually. To get clonality, the normalized Shannon's Diversity Index was subtracted from one, giving values from 0 (maximal diversity) to 1 (oligoclonal). To check whether a given CDR3 had different frequencies in two samples, for example brain versus blood, chi-squared comparison-of-proportions tests were used. Public clonotypes were found by searching immuneACCESS, and the VDJdb browser was used to assess similarity to known antiviral clonotypes. Here the immuneACCESS table is served through TCRdb, limited to in-frame sequences with V and J called. Missing clones are a known gap in these copies; in checked studies unresolved V genes cover under half, and the rest lacks a known reason. The DNA was the basis for D and trimming; V, J and clone size are from that table. Across this sample there are tens of thousands of clones, with over 75% seen only once. The ten largest clones take up 6.3% of the sample.

A note on this clone: What this receptor recognizes is not known. Base qualities were left out, and no much larger clone turns up one base away.

In the paper's terms, the time point label means: resected brain tissue, or blood drawn just prior to surgery. Surgery cases with the highest brain T cell transcript signatures were selected for TCR beta chain sequencing of brain tissue and, where available, blood. Prior to surgery, the patients had been treated with at least one anti-epileptic drug. The TCR-sequenced patients were children whose drug-resistant epilepsy was caused by tuberous sclerosis complex, focal cortical dysplasia, Rasmussen encephalitis or hemimegalencephaly. Bulk genomic DNA was isolated from unsorted brain tissue and whole blood using the Monarch genomic DNA purification kit. V lost 6 bases and J lost 0 bases; the stretch between them is 11 bases long. The CDR3 goes from the cysteine to the phenylalanine over 14 residues. Only the CDR3 DNA is retained, 42 bases long and in frame from the first base. Based on the germline V gene, the CDR1 and CDR2 sequences are MNHEY and SVGAGI.

What the work shows at the level of the full study, not this receptor alone: Sequencing depth differed between pre- and post-surgery blood, so clones missing from the pre-surgery sample may reflect undersampling. Viral specificity was inferred only from CDR3 sequence similarity, and patients' HCMV serostatus was unknown.

The receptor comes from a girl aged 2-10 years with tuberous sclerosis and intractable seizures. Material: peripheral blood, obtained at surgery. The chain joins TRBV6-5 to TRBJ1-1; TRBD1 is a weak D gene call, 5 bases matching. The CDR3 region reads CASRGAGMNTEAFF. The sequenced DNA is TGTGCCAGCAGAGGGGCCGGAATGAACACTGAAGCTTTCTTT.